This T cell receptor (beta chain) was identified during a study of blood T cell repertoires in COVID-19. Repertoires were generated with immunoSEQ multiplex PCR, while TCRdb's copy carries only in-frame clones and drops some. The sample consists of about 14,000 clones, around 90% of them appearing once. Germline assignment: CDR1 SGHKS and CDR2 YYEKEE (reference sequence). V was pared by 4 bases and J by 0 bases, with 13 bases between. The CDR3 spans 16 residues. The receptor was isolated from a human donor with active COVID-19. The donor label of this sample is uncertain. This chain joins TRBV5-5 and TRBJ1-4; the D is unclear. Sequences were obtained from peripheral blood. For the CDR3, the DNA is TGTGCCAGCAGCCCGGCGGGTTTTGCAACTAATGAAAAACTGTTTTTT. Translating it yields CASSPAGFATNEKLFF.